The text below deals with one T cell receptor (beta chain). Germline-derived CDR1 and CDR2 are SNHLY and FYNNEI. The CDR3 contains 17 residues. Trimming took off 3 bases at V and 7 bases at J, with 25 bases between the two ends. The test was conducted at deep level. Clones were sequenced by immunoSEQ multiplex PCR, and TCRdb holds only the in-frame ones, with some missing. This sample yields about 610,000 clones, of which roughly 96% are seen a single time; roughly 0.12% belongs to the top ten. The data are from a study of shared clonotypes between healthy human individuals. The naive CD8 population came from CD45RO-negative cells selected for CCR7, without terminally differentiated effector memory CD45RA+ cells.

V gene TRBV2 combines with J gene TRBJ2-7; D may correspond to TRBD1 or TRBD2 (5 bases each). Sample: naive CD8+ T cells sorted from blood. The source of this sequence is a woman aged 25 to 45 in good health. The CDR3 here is CASSDPGLGTPLDEQYF. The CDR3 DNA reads TGTGCCAGCAGTGATCCGGGTTTGGGGACCCCCCTGGATGAGCAGTACTTC.